This T cell receptor (beta chain) was found in a study of blood T cell repertoires in COVID-19. Study overall: Both acute and convalescent COVID-19 samples were obtained from the United States, Italy and Spain.

Germline CDR1 and CDR2: LGHNA and YNFKEQ. The J segment lost 3 bases and the V segment lost 1 base, leaving 9 bases of the junction unmatched. This CDR3 has 17 amino acids. Original data processing: Scientists estimated how many nucleated cells there were by amplifying reference gene primers. TCRdb keeps only in-frame clones here, not all; method: immunoSEQ multiplex PCR. V and J calls and clone size are as listed in that table; D and trimming were resolved from the DNA. The sample comprises some 50,000 clones, around 83% of which are singletons, and about 5% rests with the top ten. The receptor was derived from a man aged 35 to 55 with active COVID-19. The chain employs TRBV4-2 and TRBJ1-5, with 7 bases that match TRBD1. Input material: peripheral blood. Here the CDR3 reads CASSQVAEQGINQPQHF. The CDR3 DNA reads as TGTGCCAGCAGCCAAGTGGCGGAACAGGGGATCAATCAGCCCCAGCATTTT.